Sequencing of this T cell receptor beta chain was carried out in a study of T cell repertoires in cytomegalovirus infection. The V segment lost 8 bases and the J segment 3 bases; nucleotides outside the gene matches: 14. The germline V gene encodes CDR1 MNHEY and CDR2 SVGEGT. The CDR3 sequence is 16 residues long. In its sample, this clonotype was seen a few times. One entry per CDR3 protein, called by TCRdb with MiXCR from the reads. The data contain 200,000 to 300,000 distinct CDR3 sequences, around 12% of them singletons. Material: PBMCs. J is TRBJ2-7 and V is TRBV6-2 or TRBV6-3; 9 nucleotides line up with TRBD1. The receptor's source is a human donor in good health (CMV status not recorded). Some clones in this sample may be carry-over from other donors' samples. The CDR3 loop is CASYNGGGTGNYEQYF. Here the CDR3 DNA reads TGTGCCAGCTACAACGGCGGCGGGACAGGGAACTACGAGCAGTACTTC.